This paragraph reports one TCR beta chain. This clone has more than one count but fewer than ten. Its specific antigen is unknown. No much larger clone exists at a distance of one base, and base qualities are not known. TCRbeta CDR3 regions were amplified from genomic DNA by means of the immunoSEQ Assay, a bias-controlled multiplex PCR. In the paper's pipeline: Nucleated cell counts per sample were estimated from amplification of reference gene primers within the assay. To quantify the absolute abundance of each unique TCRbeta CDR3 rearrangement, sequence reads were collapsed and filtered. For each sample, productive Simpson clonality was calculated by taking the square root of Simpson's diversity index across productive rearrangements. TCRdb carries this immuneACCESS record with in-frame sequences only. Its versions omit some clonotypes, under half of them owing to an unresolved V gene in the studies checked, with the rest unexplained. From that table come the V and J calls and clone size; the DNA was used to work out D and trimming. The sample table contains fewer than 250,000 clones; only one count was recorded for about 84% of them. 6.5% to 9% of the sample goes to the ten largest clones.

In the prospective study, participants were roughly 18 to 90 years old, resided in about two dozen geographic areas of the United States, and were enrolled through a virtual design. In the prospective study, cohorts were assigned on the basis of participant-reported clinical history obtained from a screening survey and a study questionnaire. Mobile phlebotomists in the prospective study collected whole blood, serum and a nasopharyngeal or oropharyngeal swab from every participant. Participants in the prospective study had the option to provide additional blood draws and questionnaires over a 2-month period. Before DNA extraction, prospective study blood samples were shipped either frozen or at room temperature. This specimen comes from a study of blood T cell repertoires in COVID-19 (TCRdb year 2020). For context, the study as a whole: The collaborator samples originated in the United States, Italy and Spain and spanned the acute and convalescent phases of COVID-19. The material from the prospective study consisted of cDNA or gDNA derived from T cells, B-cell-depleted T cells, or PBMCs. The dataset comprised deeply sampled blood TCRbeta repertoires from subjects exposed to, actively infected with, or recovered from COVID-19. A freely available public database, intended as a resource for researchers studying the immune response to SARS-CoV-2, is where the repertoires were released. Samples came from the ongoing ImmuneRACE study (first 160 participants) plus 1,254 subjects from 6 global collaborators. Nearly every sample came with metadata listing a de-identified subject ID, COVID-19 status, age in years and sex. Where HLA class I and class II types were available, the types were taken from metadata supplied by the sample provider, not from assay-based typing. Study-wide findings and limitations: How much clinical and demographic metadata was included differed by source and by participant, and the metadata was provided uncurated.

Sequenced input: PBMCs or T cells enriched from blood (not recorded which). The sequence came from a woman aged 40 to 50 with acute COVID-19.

In nucleotides, the sequence is TGTGCCAGCTCCCCCGAGATGAGGGGGAATTCACCCCTCCACTTT. The resulting protein is CASSPEMRGNSPLHF. Recombination connected TRBV6-4 to TRBJ1-6, with TRBD1 tentatively as D gene (6 bases match). CDR1 is given as MRHNA and CDR2 as SNTAGT, both from the germline V gene. V is clipped by 8 bases and J by 7 bases, and the sequence between their germline boundaries is 18 bases long. Inclusive of the bounding cysteine and phenylalanine, the CDR3 is 15 residues long. Only the CDR3 DNA stays, 45 bases, in frame from base 1.